These 27 T cell receptor beta chains came from one sample sequenced in a study of T cells after posttransplantation cyclophosphamide. Produced via immunoSEQ multiplex PCR; TCRdb's table is partial and in-frame only. Of tens of thousands of clones listed, 90% to 95% are singletons. Sequences were obtained from PBMCs. These receptors all stem from a woman aged 25 to 45 in good health and a related stem cell transplant donor.

This sequence joins TRBV28 and TRBJ1-5; D ambiguous. V lost 2 bases and J lost 4, with 12 bases in between. The germline CDR1 and CDR2 sequences are MDHEN and SYDVKM. The CDR3 runs to 15 residues. The CDR3 DNA is TGTGCCAGCAGTTTACAGACAAGAGGGAATCAGCCCCAGCATTTT. This sequence encodes CASSLQTRGNQPQHF.

This chain links TRBV25-1 with TRBJ2-1; 8 bases map to TRBD1. V was clipped by 7 bases and J by 3 bases; unmatched bases: 8. The CDR3 spans 15 residues. Germline V gene sequence: CDR1 MGHDK, CDR2 SYGVNS. CDR3 nucleotides: TGTGCCAGCAACGATGACAGGGGCGTCTACAATGAGCAGTTCTTC. Translated: CASNDDRGVYNEQFF.

This chain connects TRBV18 to TRBJ1-5, with 9 bases identical to TRBD1. The germline gives CDR1 KGHSH, CDR2 LQKENI. Germline trimming cut 5 bases from V and 5 bases from J; bases unmatched to any gene: 22. The CDR3 consists of 20 residues. Here the CDR3 reads CASSSTPQGARVGVDQPQHF. As DNA, the CDR3 is TGTGCCAGCTCATCGACCCCACAGGGGGCGCGGGTTGGTGTTGATCAGCCCCAGCATTTT.

V usage is TRBV29-1 and J usage is TRBJ2-5; D not resolved. Germline V gives CDR1 SQVTM, CDR2 ANQGSEA. Trimming shortened V by 1 base and J by 5 bases, and 5 bases separated the two germline ends. The CDR3 extends over 11 amino acids. The CDR3, as DNA: TGCAGCGTTGAAGTCGGGGAGACCCAGTACTTC. Its translation: CSVEVGETQYF.

The V and J genes are TRBV4-3 and TRBJ1-1; possibly TRBD1 for D (6 bases). The CDR3 runs 14 residues. Germline V gene data show CDR1 as LGHNA and CDR2 as YSLEER. The V gene lost 3 bases and the J gene lost 3 bases, with 11 bases spanning the gap. CDR3 sequence: CASSHRDTHTEAFF. The CDR3 coding sequence is TGCGCCAGCAGCCATCGGGACACCCACACTGAAGCTTTCTTT.

The chain links TRBV10-3 to TRBJ2-3; 12 bases map to TRBD1. In germline, CDR1 is ENHRY, CDR2 SYGVKD. There are 18 residues in the CDR3. Losses at the gene ends were 0 bases for V and 4 bases for J; bases not matched to a gene: 8. The chain's CDR3 is CAISESLGGTGGPDTQYF. The CDR3 coding sequence is TGTGCCATCAGTGAGTCTCTCGGTGGGACAGGGGGCCCAGATACGCAGTATTTT.

The chain couples TRBV6-5 to TRBJ1-6, with TRBD1 matching over 7 bases. V was clipped by 5 bases and J by 7 bases; unmatched bases: 5. There are 14 residues in the CDR3. Germline lookup yields CDR1 MNHEY and CDR2 SVGAGI. CDR3 residues: CASSTDRANSPLHF. CDR3 bases: TGTGCCAGCAGTACCGACAGGGCCAATTCACCCCTCCACTTT.

The J gene is TRBJ1-5, the V gene TRBV28, with 10 bases aligning to TRBD1. Germline V gene lookup returns CDR1 MDHEN and CDR2 SYDVKM. This CDR3 comprises 18 residues. The trim removed 2 bases at V and 3 bases at J, leaving 10 bases unmatched. CDR3 protein: CASSLGTGAHHANQPQHF. The CDR3 nucleotides are TGTGCCAGCAGTTTAGGGACAGGGGCCCATCATGCCAATCAGCCCCAGCATTTT.

This clone was recorded once. V and J are TRBV10-3 and TRBJ2-4; D might be TRBD2 (5 bases). Looked up from germline, CDR1 is ENHRY and CDR2 is SYGVKD. This CDR3 has 14 residues. V shed 3 bases and J shed 8 bases, with 14 bases lying between them. CDR3 residues: CAISDGGGRDIQYF. Here the CDR3 DNA reads TGTGCCATCAGTGACGGAGGTGGAAGGGACATTCAGTACTTC.

The CDR3 region has the DNA TGCGCCAGCAGCGTTAATACGGAGGCCTACGAGCAGTACTTC. Translation gives CASSVNTEAYEQYF. The V call is TRBV5-1, the J call TRBJ2-7, with a possible D match to TRBD2 (5 bases). V shed 4 bases and J shed 2 bases, with 13 bases lying between them. The CDR3 spans 14 residues. Germline CDR1 is SGHRS and CDR2 is YFSETQ. Drawing the rest from reference TRBV5-1 and TRBJ2-7, the complete variable domain is KAGVTQTPRYLIKTRGQQVTLSCSPISGHRSVSWYQQTPGQGLQFLFEYFSETQRNKGNFPGRFSGRQFSNSRSEMNVSTLELGDSALYLCASSVNTEAYEQYFGPGTRLTVT.

This clone appeared once. This sequence joins TRBV7-9 and TRBJ1-2; 8 bases line up with TRBD1. CDR1 and CDR2 from the germline V gene are SEHNR and FQNEAQ (reference sequence). The CDR3 has 14 amino acids. V trimming: 2 bases; J trimming: 8 bases; junction bases outside the gene matches: 7. CDR3 nucleotides: TGTGCCAGCAGCTTAAGTTCGGCAGGGGGCGGCTACACCTTC. As protein: CASSLSSAGGGYTF.

V and J are TRBV5-1 and TRBJ2-5, with a possible D match to TRBD2 (7 bases). This CDR3 has 16 amino acids. The germline V gene encodes CDR1 SGHRS and CDR2 YFSETQ. With 1 base removed from V and 4 bases from J, the gap between germline ends came to 17 bases. The CDR3 reads CASSLTVLGGRETQYF. CDR3 nucleotide sequence: TGCGCCAGCAGCTTGACAGTGCTGGGGGGGCGAGAGACCCAGTACTTC.

The chain's CDR3 is CASSQDNPDGDGYTF. The CDR3 bases are TGCGCCAGCAGCCAAGATAACCCGGACGGGGATGGCTACACCTTC. The chain carries TRBV4-3 and TRBJ1-2; no clear D gene. Germline V lookup: CDR1 LGHNA, CDR2 YSLEER. Trimming took off 0 bases at V and 6 bases at J, with 14 bases between the two ends. The CDR3 consists of 15 residues.

The chain has TRBV7-3 and TRBJ1-3, with D perhaps TRBD1 (5 bases). The CDR3 is 15 residues long. Trimming pared 6 bases from V and 5 bases from J, leaving 17 bases between. Germline CDR1 reads SGHTA; CDR2 reads FQGTGA. The CDR3 nucleotides read TGTGCCAGCAGTCATAAAGGGGATTTTAGAAACACCATATATTTT. Residues: CASSHKGDFRNTIYF.

The chain joins TRBV29-1 to TRBJ2-7, with a tentative D call TRBD2 (6 bases). Trimming left V 3 bases short and J 5 bases short, with 14 bases between. Germline V gene sequence: CDR1 SQVTM, CDR2 ANQGSEA. This CDR3 comprises 13 residues. The CDR3 DNA reads as TGCAGCGTTGAGCCGGGGCCGGGGGACGAGCAGTACTTC. It is translated as CSVEPGPGDEQYF.

This clone was recorded only once. In DNA form, the CDR3 reads TGTGCCAGCAGTGAAGCCCCGGCAGCGGCTGGCTACACCTTC. Translating it yields CASSEAPAAAGYTF. This sequence joins TRBV6-1 and TRBJ1-2; D gene uncertain. Per the germline V gene, CDR1 is MNHNS and CDR2 is SASEGT. V was shortened by 0 bases and J by 7 bases, with 12 bases between the two germline ends. The CDR3 is 14 residues long.

This clone was seen a single time. V is TRBV6-1 and J is TRBJ2-5; TRBD1 is a possible D gene (5 bases). The V and J ends lost 7 bases and 4 bases respectively, with 16 bases between them. CDR1 MNHNS and CDR2 SASEGT come from the germline V gene. This CDR3 is 14 amino acids long. CDR3 sequence: CASTTVARGETQYF. CDR3 sequence (DNA): TGTGCCAGCACTACGGTAGCTAGGGGAGAGACCCAGTACTTC.

This chain connects TRBV6-5 to TRBJ1-1; D is unclear. The CDR3 length is 13 residues. CDR1 is MNHEY and CDR2 is SVGAGI in the germline V gene. Deletions cut 6 bases from V and 1 base from J, with 9 bases between. CDR3 coding DNA: TGTGCCAGCAGGATCAGTAAGAACACTGAAGCTTTCTTT. Protein sequence: CASRISKNTEAFF.

The rearrangement joins TRBV28 to TRBJ2-7; D might be TRBD1 (6 bases). Trimming removed 4 bases from V and 3 bases from J, with 10 bases in between. Per germline, CDR1 MDHEN and CDR2 SYDVKM. The CDR3 has 13 amino acids. CDR3 residues: CASSSKQGYEQYF. CDR3 DNA sequence: TGTGCCAGCAGTTCAAAACAGGGCTACGAGCAGTACTTC.

This chain uses TRBV7-6 with TRBJ1-1; TRBD1 agrees at 7 bases. Per germline, CDR1 SGHVS and CDR2 FNYEAQ. With 0 bases clipped from V and 5 bases from J, the junction kept 3 bases outside the gene matches. The CDR3 covers 14 residues. The CDR3 protein is CASSLAQGVTEAFF. The CDR3 DNA follows: TGTGCCAGCAGCTTAGCGCAGGGGGTTACTGAAGCTTTCTTT.

Only one count was recorded for this clone. The V gene is TRBV7-3, the J gene TRBJ2-3; D may be TRBD2 (7 bases). From germline, CDR1 is SGHTA and CDR2 FQGTGA. V was shortened by 6 bases and J by 4 bases, with 17 bases between the two germline ends. The CDR3 is 15 residues long. The CDR3, as DNA: TGTGCCAGCAGTTTCCTGGGGGGGCCATCAGATACGCAGTATTTT. Translated, it gives CASSFLGGPSDTQYF.

The V call is TRBV7-2, the J call TRBJ1-2; no clear D. The CDR3 totals 14 residues. The germline V gene has CDR1 SGHTA and CDR2 FQGNSA. Trimming cost V 3 bases and J 5 bases, with 13 bases left between them. In DNA form, the CDR3 reads TGTGCCAGCAGCTTCCGCGACCCAGGATATGGCTACACCTTC. Its protein product is CASSFRDPGYGYTF.

The V gene is TRBV18, the J gene TRBJ1-1, with TRBD1 matching 8 bases. The J segment lost 0 bases and the V segment lost 1 base, leaving 4 bases of the junction unmatched. This CDR3 contains 16 residues. Germline CDR1 reads KGHSH; CDR2 reads LQKENI. DNA for the CDR3: TGTGCCAGCTCACCACAAGGGACAGGCCTGAACACTGAAGCTTTCTTT. Encoded protein: CASSPQGTGLNTEAFF.

This chain joins TRBV5-6 and TRBJ1-2; D call uncertain. The CDR3 consists of 16 residues. Trimming removed 4 bases at V and 4 bases at J, with 20 bases between. Germline V gene sequence: CDR1 SGHDT, CDR2 YYEEEE. The CDR3 DNA follows: TGTGCCAGCAGCCCCGATCGTTTGCGGGGAGGCTATGGCTACACCTTC. Its translation is CASSPDRLRGGYGYTF.

The gene calls are TRBV19 and TRBJ1-2, with 8 positions matching TRBD1. In germline, CDR1 is LNHDA, CDR2 SQIVND (reference sequence). The V and J ends lost 5 bases and 8 bases, in that order; junction bases with no gene match: 7. The CDR3 extends over 13 amino acids. Here the CDR3 DNA reads TGTGCCAGTAGTCTACGGACAGGGCGCGGCTACACCTTC. It yields the protein CASSLRTGRGYTF.

The V call is TRBV7-9, the J call TRBJ2-6; TRBD2 might be the D (6 bases). Germline V gene sequence: CDR1 SEHNR, CDR2 FQNEAQ (reference sequence). The length of the CDR3 is 19 residues. V was shortened by 10 bases and J by 0 bases, with 25 bases between the two germline ends. The CDR3 region is CATYSLGLILSSGANVLTF. CDR3 sequence (DNA): TGTGCCACCTACTCCTTGGGACTCATCCTTTCCTCTGGGGCCAACGTCCTGACTTTC. Based on the CDR3 plus reference TRBV7-9 and TRBJ2-6, the full variable domain is DTGVSQNPRHKITKRGQNVTFRCDPISEHNRLYWYRQTLGQGPEFLTYFQNEAQLEKSRLLSDRFSAERPKGSFSTLEIQRTEQGDSAMYLCATYSLGLILSSGANVLTFGAGSRLTVL.

In this sample, this clone turned up a few times. V is TRBV4-2 and J is TRBJ2-7; tentatively, D is TRBD2 (7 bases). CDR1 and CDR2 from the germline V gene are LGHNA and YNFKEQ. The V end was cut by 2 bases, the J end by 2 bases, with 31 bases between. The CDR3 length is 21 residues. The CDR3 sequence is CASSQNSGHHSGASGAYEQYF. For the CDR3, the DNA is TGTGCCAGCAGCCAAAACTCCGGGCACCACTCAGGGGCTAGCGGTGCCTACGAGCAGTACTTC.